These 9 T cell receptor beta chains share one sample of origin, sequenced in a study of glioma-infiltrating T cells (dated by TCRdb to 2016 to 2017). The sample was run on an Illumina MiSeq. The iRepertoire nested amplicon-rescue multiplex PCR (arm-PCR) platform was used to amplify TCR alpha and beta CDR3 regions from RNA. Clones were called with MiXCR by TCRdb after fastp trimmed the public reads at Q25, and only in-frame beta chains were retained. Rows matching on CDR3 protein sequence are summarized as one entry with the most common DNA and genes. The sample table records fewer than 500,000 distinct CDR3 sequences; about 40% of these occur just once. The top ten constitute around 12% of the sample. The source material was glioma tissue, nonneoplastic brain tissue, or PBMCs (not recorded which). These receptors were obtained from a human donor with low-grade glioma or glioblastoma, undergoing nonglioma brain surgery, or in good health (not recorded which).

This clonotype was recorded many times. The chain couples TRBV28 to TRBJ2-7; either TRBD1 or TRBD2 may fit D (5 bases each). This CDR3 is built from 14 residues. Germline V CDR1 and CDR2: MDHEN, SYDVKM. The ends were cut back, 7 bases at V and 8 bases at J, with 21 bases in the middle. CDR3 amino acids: CASTNGGDEDKQYF. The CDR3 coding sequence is TGTGCCAGCACCAACGGTGGGGACGAAGATAAGCAGTACTTC.

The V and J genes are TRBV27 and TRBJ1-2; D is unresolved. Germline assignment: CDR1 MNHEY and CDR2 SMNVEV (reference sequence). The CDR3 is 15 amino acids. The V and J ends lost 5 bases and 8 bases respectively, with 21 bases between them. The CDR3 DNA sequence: TGTGCCAGCAGTCCCGACCTGAAGACGCCCGGAGGCTACACCTTC. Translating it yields CASSPDLKTPGGYTF.

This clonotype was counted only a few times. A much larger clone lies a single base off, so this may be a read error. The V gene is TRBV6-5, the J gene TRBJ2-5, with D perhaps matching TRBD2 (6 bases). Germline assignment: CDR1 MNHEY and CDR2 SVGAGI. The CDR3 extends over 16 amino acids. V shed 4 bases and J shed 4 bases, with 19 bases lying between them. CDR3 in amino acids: CASSCANRGTGETQYF. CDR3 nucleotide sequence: TGTGCCAGCAGTTGCGCCAACCGGGGGACGGGAGAGACCCAGTACTTC.

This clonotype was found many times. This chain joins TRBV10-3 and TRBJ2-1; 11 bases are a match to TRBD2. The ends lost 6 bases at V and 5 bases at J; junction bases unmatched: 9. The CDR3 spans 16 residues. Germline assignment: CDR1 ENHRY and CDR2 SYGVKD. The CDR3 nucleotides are TGTGCCATCAGCCCGACTAGCGGGACCTATGACAATGAGCAGTTCTTC. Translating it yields CAISPTSGTYDNEQFF.

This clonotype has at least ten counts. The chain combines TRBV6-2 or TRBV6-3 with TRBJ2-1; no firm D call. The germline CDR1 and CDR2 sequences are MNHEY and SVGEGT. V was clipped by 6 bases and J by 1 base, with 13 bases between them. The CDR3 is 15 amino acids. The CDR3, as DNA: TGTGCCAGCAGAACGTTCAGCACTTCCTACAATGAGCAGTTCTTC. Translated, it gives CASRTFSTSYNEQFF.

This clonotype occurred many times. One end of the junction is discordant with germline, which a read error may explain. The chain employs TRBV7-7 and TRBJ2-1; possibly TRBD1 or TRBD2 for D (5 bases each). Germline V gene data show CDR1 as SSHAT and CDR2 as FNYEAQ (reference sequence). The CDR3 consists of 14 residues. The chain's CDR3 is CASSLDWDLNEQFF. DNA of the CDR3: TGTGCTAGCAGCTTAGACTGGGACCTCAATGAGCAGTTCTTC.

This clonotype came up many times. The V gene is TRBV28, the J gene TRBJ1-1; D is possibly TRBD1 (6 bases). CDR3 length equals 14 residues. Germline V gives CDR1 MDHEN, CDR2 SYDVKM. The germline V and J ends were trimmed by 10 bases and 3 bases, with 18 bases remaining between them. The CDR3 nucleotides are TGTGCCACGAACCTTGGCAGGGGTGACACTGAAGCTTTCTTT. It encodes CATNLGRGDTEAFF.

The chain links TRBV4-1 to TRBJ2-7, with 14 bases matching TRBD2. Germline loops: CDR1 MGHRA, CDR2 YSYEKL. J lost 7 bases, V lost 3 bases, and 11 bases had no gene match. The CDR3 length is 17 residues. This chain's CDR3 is CASSQGLAGVGKEEQYF. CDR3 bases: TGCGCCAGCAGCCAGGGACTAGCGGGAGTGGGCAAAGAAGAGCAGTACTTC.

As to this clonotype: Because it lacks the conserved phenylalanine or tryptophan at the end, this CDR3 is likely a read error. The CDR3 DNA follows: TGTGCCAGCAGCACCGACAGCCTAACCTACGAGCAGTACCTC. This encodes CASSTDSLTYEQYL. The V call is TRBV7-2, the J call TRBJ2-7, with a weak D call TRBD1 (5 bases). CDR1 is SGHTA and CDR2 is FQGNSA in the germline V gene. CDR3 size: 14 residues. V lost 5 bases to trimming and J lost 2 bases, with 13 bases between them.